Listed below are T cell receptor beta chains from one sample, sequenced in a study of neurological immune-mediated disorders. Each CDR3 protein gets one entry after TCRdb re-called the 5' RACE reads with MiXCR. This table has about 66,000 distinct CDR3 sequences, roughly 3.2% appearing once. The sample comprised PBMCs. These receptors all come from a man aged 35 to 55 with multiple sclerosis. CDR3s include the opening cysteine and the closing phenylalanine or tryptophan. The D gene is left open where the match is weak. Expanded clones are given a class, and other clones once, few, many or no size at all.

J gene: TRBJ2-2
D gene: -
V gene: TRBV7-9
clone size: many
CDR3 DNA: TGTGCCAGCAGCTTATCGGACGGGGAGCTGTTTTTT
CDR3 protein: CASSLSDGELFF

J gene: TRBJ1-3
D gene: -
V gene: TRBV20-1
clone size: many
CDR3 DNA: TGCAGTGCGGCCCAGCGGGCTGCTGGAAACACCATATATTTT
CDR3 protein: CSAAQRAAGNTIYF

J gene: TRBJ2-1
D gene: TRBD2
V gene: TRBV5-1
clone size: -
CDR3 DNA: TGCGCCAGCAGCCGAGGGACTAGCGGGGGGCTCTATGAGCAGTTCTTC
CDR3 protein: CASSRGTSGGLYEQFF

J gene: TRBJ1-1
D gene: -
V gene: TRBV27
clone size: many
CDR3 DNA: TGTGCCAGCAGTTTGGATTGGTATGGGACTGAAGCTTTCTTT
CDR3 protein: CASSLDWYGTEAFF

J gene: TRBJ2-5
D gene: -
V gene: TRBV9
clone size: many
CDR3 DNA: TGTGCCAGCAGCGTAGATGAGTTACAGACCCAGTACTTC
CDR3 protein: CASSVDELQTQYF

J gene: TRBJ1-4
D gene: -
V gene: TRBV20-1
clone size: many
CDR3 DNA: TGCAGTGCGACCACGACAGAAACTAATGAAAAACTGTTTTTT
CDR3 protein: CSATTTETNEKLFF

J gene: TRBJ2-2
D gene: TRBD1
V gene: TRBV6-1
clone size: many
CDR3 DNA: TGTGCCAGCAGCCCCGACAGGGTGGACACCGGGGAGCTGTTTTTT
CDR3 protein: CASSPDRVDTGELFF

J gene: TRBJ2-3
D gene: TRBD2
V gene: TRBV5-1
clone size: many
CDR3 DNA: TGCGCCAGCAGCTTGGGCTCGGGAGTTAGCGGGGGCCTTCCGTATTTT
CDR3 protein: CASSLGSGVSGGLPYF

J gene: TRBJ2-1
D gene: -
V gene: TRBV5-6
clone size: many
CDR3 DNA: TGTGCCAGCAGCTTCGGGGTAAAGCAGTTCTTC
CDR3 protein: CASSFGVKQFF

J gene: TRBJ2-7
D gene: -
V gene: TRBV3-1
clone size: many
CDR3 DNA: TGTGCCAGCAGCCAAGCGGACTCCTACGAGCAGTACTTC
CDR3 protein: CASSQADSYEQYF

J gene: TRBJ2-1
D gene: TRBD2
V gene: TRBV4-2
clone size: many
CDR3 DNA: TGTGCCAGCAGCCAACCTGGACTAGCTGGTGAGCAGTTCTTC
CDR3 protein: CASSQPGLAGEQFF

J gene: TRBJ1-1
D gene: -
V gene: TRBV6-5
clone size: many
CDR3 DNA: TGTGCCAGCAGGTCTAGGGAGAGCACTGAAGCTTTCTTT
CDR3 protein: CASRSRESTEAFF

J gene: TRBJ2-3
D gene: -
V gene: TRBV20-1
clone size: many
CDR3 DNA: TGCAGTGCTAGGACGGGTCGGAGCACAGATACGCAGTATTTT
CDR3 protein: CSARTGRSTDTQYF

J gene: TRBJ2-3
D gene: -
V gene: TRBV4-1
clone size: many
CDR3 DNA: TGCGCCAGCAGCCAAGCAGACTTCCTAGCAGATACGCAGTATTTT
CDR3 protein: CASSQADFLADTQYF

J gene: TRBJ2-1
D gene: -
V gene: TRBV6-4
clone size: many
CDR3 DNA: TGTGCCAGCAGTGACTCGAAACGGTCCTACAATGAGCAGTTCTTC
CDR3 protein: CASSDSKRSYNEQFF

J gene: TRBJ1-1
D gene: -
V gene: TRBV7-9
clone size: many
CDR3 DNA: TGTGCCAGCAGCAAAACAGTGATGAACACTGAAGCTTTCTTT
CDR3 protein: CASSKTVMNTEAFF

J gene: TRBJ1-2
D gene: TRBD1
V gene: TRBV29-1
clone size: many
CDR3 DNA: TGCAGCGCCGACAGGGGATACTATGGCTACACCTTC
CDR3 protein: CSADRGYYGYTF

J gene: TRBJ1-6
D gene: TRBD1
V gene: TRBV18
clone size: few
CDR3 DNA: TGTGCCAGCTCATTTGGACAGGGGGTATCATCACCCCTCCACTTT
CDR3 protein: CASSFGQGVSSPLHF

J gene: TRBJ2-2
D gene: TRBD2
V gene: TRBV4-2
clone size: many
CDR3 DNA: TGTGCCAGCAGCCACGAACTAGCGGGGGCCGGGGAGCTGTTTTTT
CDR3 protein: CASSHELAGAGELFF

J gene: TRBJ2-3
D gene: -
V gene: TRBV20-1
clone size: many
CDR3 DNA: TGCAGTGCTGAGCTGAAATCCACAGATACGCAGTATTTT
CDR3 protein: CSAELKSTDTQYF

J gene: TRBJ2-5
D gene: TRBD2
V gene: TRBV27
clone size: many
CDR3 DNA: TGTGCCAGCAGTCTGGGCCCTCGGGGGGCCCAGTACTTC
CDR3 protein: CASSLGPRGAQYF

J gene: TRBJ1-1
D gene: TRBD1
V gene: TRBV7-9
clone size: many
CDR3 DNA: TGTGCCAGCAGCCCACAGGGGGACAACACTGAAGCTTTCTTT
CDR3 protein: CASSPQGDNTEAFF

J gene: TRBJ2-1
D gene: TRBD2
V gene: TRBV20-1
clone size: many
CDR3 DNA: TGCAGTGCTCCAATAGCGGGGGGATTGAAAAATGAGCAGTTCTTC
CDR3 protein: CSAPIAGGLKNEQFF

J gene: TRBJ1-6
D gene: TRBD1
V gene: TRBV11-2
clone size: many
CDR3 DNA: TGTGCCAGCAGCTTAAGGGAGGGGGCAATCAATTCACCCCTCCACTTT
CDR3 protein: CASSLREGAINSPLHF

J gene: TRBJ1-2
D gene: -
V gene: TRBV29-1
clone size: many
CDR3 DNA: TGCAGCGTTGAAGTCGCGGGCTACTATGGCTACACCTTC
CDR3 protein: CSVEVAGYYGYTF

J gene: TRBJ2-4
D gene: TRBD2
V gene: TRBV20-1
clone size: many
CDR3 DNA: TGCAGTGCACCGGGAGGGGCGGAAAACATTCAGTACTTC
CDR3 protein: CSAPGGAENIQYF

J gene: TRBJ2-2
D gene: -
V gene: TRBV20-1
clone size: many
CDR3 DNA: TGCAGTGCTAGAGATACAGAGAACACCGGGGAGCTGTTTTTT
CDR3 protein: CSARDTENTGELFF

J gene: TRBJ1-4
D gene: -
V gene: TRBV7-2
clone size: many
CDR3 DNA: TGTGCCAGCAGCCCCCATGGGGGAAATGAAAAACTGTTTTTT
CDR3 protein: CASSPHGGNEKLFF

J gene: TRBJ2-3
D gene: -
V gene: TRBV7-8
clone size: many
CDR3 DNA: TGTGCCAGCAGCCTACACACAGATACGCAGTATTTT
CDR3 protein: CASSLHTDTQYF

J gene: TRBJ1-5
D gene: -
V gene: TRBV12-3/TRBV12-4
clone size: many
CDR3 DNA: TGTGCCAGCAGTTTAGACTCGGGTGGTCAGCCCCAGCATTTT
CDR3 protein: CASSLDSGGQPQHF

J gene: TRBJ2-1
D gene: -
V gene: TRBV6-2/TRBV6-3
clone size: many
CDR3 DNA: TGTGCCAGCAGTCCCTCCTGGGGGCCTCACAATGAGCAGTTCTTC
CDR3 protein: CASSPSWGPHNEQFF

J gene: TRBJ1-2
D gene: -
V gene: TRBV20-1
clone size: many
CDR3 DNA: TGCAGTGCTCGCCCACCTCAGGGGCCCTATGGCTACACCTTC
CDR3 protein: CSARPPQGPYGYTF

J gene: TRBJ2-2
D gene: -
V gene: TRBV7-3
clone size: many
CDR3 DNA: TGTGCCAGCAGCGAACAGGGACCGGTTCCCGGGGAGCTGTTTTTT
CDR3 protein: CASSEQGPVPGELFF

J gene: TRBJ2-5
D gene: TRBD1
V gene: TRBV7-6
clone size: many
CDR3 DNA: TGTGCCAGCAGCACCAGGGGGCAGGGGCCACAAGAGACCCAGTACTTC
CDR3 protein: CASSTRGQGPQETQYF

J gene: TRBJ1-1
D gene: -
V gene: TRBV7-9
clone size: many
CDR3 DNA: TGTGCCAGCAGCCTAGCCGGGTTAAACACTGAAGCTTTCTTT
CDR3 protein: CASSLAGLNTEAFF

J gene: TRBJ1-6
D gene: -
V gene: TRBV19
clone size: many
CDR3 DNA: TGTGCCAGCGGGACGTATAATTCACCCCTCCACTTT
CDR3 protein: CASGTYNSPLHF

J gene: TRBJ2-2
D gene: TRBD2
V gene: TRBV29-1
clone size: many
CDR3 DNA: TGCAGCGTTGAGGACGGACTAGACGGGGAGCTGTTTTTT
CDR3 protein: CSVEDGLDGELFF

J gene: TRBJ2-7
D gene: -
V gene: TRBV20-1
clone size: many
CDR3 DNA: TGCAGTGCTAGAGATGCGACAGGGAGGTCCTACGAGCAGTACTTC
CDR3 protein: CSARDATGRSYEQYF

J gene: TRBJ2-7
D gene: -
V gene: TRBV6-6
clone size: many
CDR3 DNA: TGTGCCAGCAGTTACCCCGGGAGAAGCTCCTACGAGCAGTACTTC
CDR3 protein: CASSYPGRSSYEQYF

J gene: TRBJ1-2
D gene: TRBD1
V gene: TRBV7-9
clone size: many
CDR3 DNA: TGTGCCAGCAGCAGTACAGGGGGCTATGGCTACACCTTC
CDR3 protein: CASSSTGGYGYTF

J gene: TRBJ2-5
D gene: -
V gene: TRBV3-1
clone size: many
CDR3 DNA: TGTGCCAGCAGCCAAGGGTGGGAGACCCAGTACTTC
CDR3 protein: CASSQGWETQYF

J gene: TRBJ1-2
D gene: -
V gene: TRBV19
clone size: -
CDR3 DNA: TGTGCCAGTAGTACCAGAAAGGACGGTAACTATGGCTACACCTTC
CDR3 protein: CASSTRKDGNYGYTF

J gene: TRBJ1-2
D gene: TRBD1
V gene: TRBV12-3/TRBV12-4
clone size: many
CDR3 DNA: TGTGCCAGCAGTTCCGGGACAGGGCTTTATGGCTACACCTTC
CDR3 protein: CASSSGTGLYGYTF

J gene: TRBJ2-1
D gene: TRBD2
V gene: TRBV12-3/TRBV12-4
clone size: many
CDR3 DNA: TGTGCCAGCAGCATAGCGGGAAGGAATGAGCAGTTCTTC
CDR3 protein: CASSIAGRNEQFF

J gene: TRBJ2-5
D gene: -
V gene: TRBV5-6
clone size: many
CDR3 DNA: TGTGCCAGCAGCTTGTATCGCCAAGAGACCCAGTACTTC
CDR3 protein: CASSLYRQETQYF

J gene: TRBJ2-5
D gene: -
V gene: TRBV4-2
clone size: many
CDR3 DNA: TGTGCCAGCAGCCAAGAATTGGCGGAAGAGACCCAGTACTTC
CDR3 protein: CASSQELAEETQYF

J gene: TRBJ2-7
D gene: -
V gene: TRBV20-1
clone size: many
CDR3 DNA: TGCAGTGCTAGAGACCTTCGAACGGGGAGTGGGGGAGAGCAGTACTTC
CDR3 protein: CSARDLRTGSGGEQYF

J gene: TRBJ2-1
D gene: TRBD1
V gene: TRBV12-3/TRBV12-4
clone size: many
CDR3 DNA: TGTGCCAGCAGTTTTGTTGGTCGGGGACAGAGCTACAATGAGCAGTTCTTC
CDR3 protein: CASSFVGRGQSYNEQFF

J gene: TRBJ1-5
D gene: -
V gene: TRBV12-3/TRBV12-4
clone size: many
CDR3 DNA: TGTGCCAGCAGTTTGGGTCAGGATCAGCCCCAGCATTTT
CDR3 protein: CASSLGQDQPQHF

J gene: TRBJ2-2
D gene: -
V gene: TRBV5-5
clone size: many
CDR3 DNA: TGTGCCAGCAACGAGGGAGACACCGGGGAGCTGTTTTTT
CDR3 protein: CASNEGDTGELFF

J gene: TRBJ2-7
D gene: TRBD2
V gene: TRBV5-1
clone size: few
CDR3 DNA: TGCGCCAGCAGCTTGGGAGCGGGAGATTCCTACGAGCAGTACTTC
CDR3 protein: CASSLGAGDSYEQYF

J gene: TRBJ2-3
D gene: TRBD2
V gene: TRBV3-1
clone size: many
CDR3 DNA: TGTGCCAGCAGCCGGTGGGGAGCGGGGCCCACAGATACGCAGTATTTT
CDR3 protein: CASSRWGAGPTDTQYF

J gene: TRBJ1-5
D gene: -
V gene: TRBV6-1
clone size: -
CDR3 DNA: TGTGCCAGCAGTGAAGGGATGGGGAACCAGCCCCAGCATTTT
CDR3 protein: CASSEGMGNQPQHF